The present entry profiles one T cell receptor beta chain with its context. The PCR had 60 Vbeta and 13 Jbeta primers. TCRdb keeps only in-frame clones here, not all; method: immunoSEQ multiplex PCR. This repertoire includes roughly 39,000 clones. The record originates from a study of cytomegalovirus exposure and HLA in healthy donors. On the study more broadly: Tens of millions of unique TCRs, all from HLA-typed donors, were included in an early release of the data.

Germline CDR1 SGHNT, CDR2 YENEEA. The CDR3 spans 14 residues. Trimming shortened V by 5 bases and J by 2 bases, and 10 bases separated the two germline ends. The sample consisted of PBMCs. This chain uses TRBV11-3 with TRBJ2-1; D might be TRBD1 (5 bases). The source of this sequence is a woman aged 25 to 39 in good health and CMV-seropositive. The CDR3 sequence is CASSRGITYNEQFF. The CDR3 DNA is TGTGCCAGCAGCAGGGGAATAACCTACAATGAGCAGTTCTTC.